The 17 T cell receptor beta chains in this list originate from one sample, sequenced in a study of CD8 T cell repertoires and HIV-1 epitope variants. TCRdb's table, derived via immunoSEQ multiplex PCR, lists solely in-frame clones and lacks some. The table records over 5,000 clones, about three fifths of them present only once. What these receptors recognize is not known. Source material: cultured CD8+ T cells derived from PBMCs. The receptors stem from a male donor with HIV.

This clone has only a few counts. Written as DNA, the CDR3 is TGCGCCAGCAATTCTAAACGGGCCACTGAAGCTTTCTTT. This gives the protein CASNSKRATEAFF. V gene TRBV10-1 combines with J gene TRBJ1-1; D is undetermined. With 7 bases removed from V and 4 bases from J, the gap between germline ends came to 13 bases. Germline V lookup: CDR1 WNHNN, CDR2 SYGVQD (reference sequence). This CDR3 spans 13 amino acids.

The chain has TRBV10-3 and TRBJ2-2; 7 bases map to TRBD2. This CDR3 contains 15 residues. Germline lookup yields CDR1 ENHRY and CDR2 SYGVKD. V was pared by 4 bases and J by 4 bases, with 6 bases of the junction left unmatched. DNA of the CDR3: TGTGCCATCAGTGGAGTACTAGCGAGCACCGGGGAGCTGTTTTTT. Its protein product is CAISGVLASTGELFF.

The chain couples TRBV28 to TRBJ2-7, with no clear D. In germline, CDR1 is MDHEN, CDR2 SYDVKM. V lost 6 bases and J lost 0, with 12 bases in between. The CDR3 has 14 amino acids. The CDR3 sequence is CASRDLDGSYEQYF. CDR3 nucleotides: TGTGCCAGCAGAGACCTCGATGGCTCCTACGAGCAGTACTTC.

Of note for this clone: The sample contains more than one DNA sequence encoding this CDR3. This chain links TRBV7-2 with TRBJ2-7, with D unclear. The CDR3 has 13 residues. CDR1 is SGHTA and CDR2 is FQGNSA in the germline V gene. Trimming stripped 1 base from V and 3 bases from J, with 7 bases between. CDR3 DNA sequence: TGTGCCAGCAGCTTAGGGACCGTCTACGAGCAGTACTTC. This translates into CASSLGTVYEQYF.

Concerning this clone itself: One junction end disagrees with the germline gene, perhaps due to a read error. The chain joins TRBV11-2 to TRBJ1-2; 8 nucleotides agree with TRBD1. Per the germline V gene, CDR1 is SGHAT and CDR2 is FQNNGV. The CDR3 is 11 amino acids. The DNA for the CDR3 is TGTGCCTCGAGGGACAGGACATTGGCGGTCTTC. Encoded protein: CASRDRTLAVF.

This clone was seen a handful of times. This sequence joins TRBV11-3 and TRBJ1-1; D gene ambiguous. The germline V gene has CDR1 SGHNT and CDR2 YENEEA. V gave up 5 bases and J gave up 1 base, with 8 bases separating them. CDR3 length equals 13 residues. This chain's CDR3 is CASSPSANTEAFF. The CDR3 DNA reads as TGTGCCAGCAGCCCCTCGGCGAACACTGAAGCTTTCTTT.

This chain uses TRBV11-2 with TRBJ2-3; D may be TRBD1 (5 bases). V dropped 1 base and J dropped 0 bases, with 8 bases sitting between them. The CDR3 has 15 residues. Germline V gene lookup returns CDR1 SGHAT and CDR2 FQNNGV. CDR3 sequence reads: CASSLGAGSTDTQYF. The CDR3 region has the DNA TGTGCCAGCAGCTTAGGTGCAGGGAGCACAGATACGCAGTATTTT.

CDR3 in DNA: TGTGCCAGCTGCAAGGGGATGGAAGAAGAGACCCAGTACTTC. As protein: CASCKGMEEETQYF. The chain recombines TRBV21-1 with TRBJ2-5. TRBV21-1 constitutes a pseudogene. This CDR3 spans 14 amino acids.

Written as DNA, the CDR3 is TGTGCCAGCAGCTTGGGGCTAGCGGGGGTCCACAATGAGCAGTTCTTC. Encoded protein: CASSLGLAGVHNEQFF. The chain joins TRBV5-8 to TRBJ2-1; 10 nucleotides line up with TRBD2. With 0 bases clipped from V and 5 bases from J, the junction kept 5 bases outside the gene matches. Germline CDR1 and CDR2: SGHTS and YDEGEE. The CDR3 is 16 amino acids.

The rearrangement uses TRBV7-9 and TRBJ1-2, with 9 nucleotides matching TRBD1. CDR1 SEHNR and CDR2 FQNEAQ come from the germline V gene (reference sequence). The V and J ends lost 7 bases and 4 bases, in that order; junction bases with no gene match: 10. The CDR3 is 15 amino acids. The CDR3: CASTLWTGAPYGYTF. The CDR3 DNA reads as TGTGCCAGCACCCTATGGACAGGGGCCCCCTATGGCTACACCTTC.

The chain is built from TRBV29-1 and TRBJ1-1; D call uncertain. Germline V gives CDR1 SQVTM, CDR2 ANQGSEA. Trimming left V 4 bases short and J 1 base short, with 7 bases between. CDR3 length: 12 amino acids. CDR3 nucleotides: TGCAGCGTTGTCCGAAGGAACACTGAAGCTTTCTTT. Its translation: CSVVRRNTEAFF.

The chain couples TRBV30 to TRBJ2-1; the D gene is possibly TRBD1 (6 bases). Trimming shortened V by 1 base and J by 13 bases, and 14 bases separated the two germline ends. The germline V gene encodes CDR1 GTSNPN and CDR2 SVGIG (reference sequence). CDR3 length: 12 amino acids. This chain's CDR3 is CAWSEGEQLQFF. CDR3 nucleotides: TGTGCCTGGAGTGAGGGGGAACAGCTCCAGTTCTTC.

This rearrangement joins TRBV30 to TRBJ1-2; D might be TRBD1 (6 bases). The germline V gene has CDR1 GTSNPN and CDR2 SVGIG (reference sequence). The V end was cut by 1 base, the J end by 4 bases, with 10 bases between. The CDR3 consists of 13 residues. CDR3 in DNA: TGTGCCTGGAGTGCAGGGGAGGCCTATGGCTACACCTTC. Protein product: CAWSAGEAYGYTF.

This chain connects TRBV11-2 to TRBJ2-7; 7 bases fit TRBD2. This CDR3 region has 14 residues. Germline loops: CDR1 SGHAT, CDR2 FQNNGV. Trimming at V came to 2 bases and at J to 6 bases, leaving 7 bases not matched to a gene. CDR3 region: CASSLWEGVGEQYF. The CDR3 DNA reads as TGTGCCAGCAGCTTATGGGAGGGAGTAGGCGAGCAGTACTTC.

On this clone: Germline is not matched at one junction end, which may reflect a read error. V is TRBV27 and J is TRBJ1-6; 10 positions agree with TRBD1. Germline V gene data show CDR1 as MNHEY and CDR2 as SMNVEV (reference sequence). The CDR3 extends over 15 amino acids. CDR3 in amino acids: CASGLSGTGVSPLHF. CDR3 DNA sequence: TGTGCCAGCGGTTTATCCGGGACAGGGGTTTCACCCCTCCACTTT.

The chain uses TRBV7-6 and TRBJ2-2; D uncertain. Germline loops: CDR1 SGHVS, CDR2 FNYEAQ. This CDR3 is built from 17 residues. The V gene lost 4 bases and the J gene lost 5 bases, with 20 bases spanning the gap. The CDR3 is CASSSDLTELGTGELFF. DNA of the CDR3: TGTGCCAGCAGCTCCGATTTGACCGAACTGGGGACCGGGGAGCTGTTTTTT.

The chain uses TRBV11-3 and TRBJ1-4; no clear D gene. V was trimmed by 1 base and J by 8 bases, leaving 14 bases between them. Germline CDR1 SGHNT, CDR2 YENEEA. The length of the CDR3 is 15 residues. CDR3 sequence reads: CASSLGNREREKLFF. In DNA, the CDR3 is TGTGCCAGCAGCTTAGGTAACAGAGAGCGGGAAAAACTGTTTTTT. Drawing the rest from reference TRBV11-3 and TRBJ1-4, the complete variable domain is EAGVVQSPRYKIIEKKQPVAFWCNPISGHNTLYWYLQNLGQGPELLIRYENEEAVDDSQLPKDRFSAERLKGVDSTLKIQPAELGDSAVYLCASSLGNREREKLFFGSGTQLSVL.